This passage covers 3 T cell receptor beta chains from one sample sequenced in a study of blood T cell repertoires in COVID-19. TCRdb keeps only in-frame clones here, not all; method: immunoSEQ multiplex PCR. In the table there are some 170,000 clones, roughly 76% of which are singletons. The sequenced sample consisted of peripheral blood. Every receptor here comes from a woman aged 40 to 50 with COVID-19, enrolled during active disease.

J is TRBJ2-5 and V is TRBV30; D is uncertain. The germline V gene has CDR1 GTSNPN and CDR2 SVGIG (reference sequence). The CDR3 sequence is 13 residues long. With 3 bases removed from V and 2 bases from J, the gap between germline ends came to 10 bases. The CDR3: CAWRSAEQETQYF. The CDR3, as DNA: TGTGCCTGGAGGTCGGCGGAACAAGAGACCCAGTACTTC.

The gene calls are TRBV27 and TRBJ2-2; TRBD2 is a possible D gene (6 bases). The V and J ends lost 9 bases and 5 bases respectively, with 13 bases between them. Germline V CDR1 and CDR2: MNHEY, SMNVEV (reference sequence). This CDR3 contains 13 residues. CDR3 sequence: CASRRGTTGELFF. For the CDR3, the DNA is TGTGCCAGTAGGAGGGGAACAACCGGGGAGCTGTTTTTT.

This clone was observed a handful of times. The chain carries TRBV12-5 and TRBJ2-1, with 7 bases aligning to TRBD1. V trimming: 4 bases; J trimming: 9 bases; junction bases outside the gene matches: 6. Germline loops: CDR1 LGHNT, CDR2 FRNRAP. There are 13 residues in the CDR3. Written as DNA, the CDR3 is TGTGCTAGTGGTTCCGACAGGGACAGTGAGCAGTTCTTC. Protein product: CASGSDRDSEQFF.